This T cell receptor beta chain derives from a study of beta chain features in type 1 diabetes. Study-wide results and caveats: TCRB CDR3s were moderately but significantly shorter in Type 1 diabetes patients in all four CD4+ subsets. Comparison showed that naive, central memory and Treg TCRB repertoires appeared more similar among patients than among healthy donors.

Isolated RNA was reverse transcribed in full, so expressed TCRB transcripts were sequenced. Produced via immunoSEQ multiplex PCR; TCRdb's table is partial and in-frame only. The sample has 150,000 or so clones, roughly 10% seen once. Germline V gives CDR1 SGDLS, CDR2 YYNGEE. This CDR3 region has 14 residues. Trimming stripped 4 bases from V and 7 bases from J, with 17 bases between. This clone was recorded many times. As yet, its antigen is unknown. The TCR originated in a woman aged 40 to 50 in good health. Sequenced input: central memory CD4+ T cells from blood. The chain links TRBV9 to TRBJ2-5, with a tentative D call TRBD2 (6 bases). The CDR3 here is CASSPRTDGGTQYF. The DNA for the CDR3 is TGTGCCAGCAGCCCCAGGACGGACGGGGGGACCCAGTACTTC. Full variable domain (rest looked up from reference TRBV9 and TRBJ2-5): DSGVTQTPKHLITATGQRVTLRCSPRSGDLSVYWYQQSLDQGLQFLIQYYNGEERAKGNILERFSAQQFPDLHSELNLSSLELGDSALYFCASSPRTDGGTQYFGPGTRLLVL.